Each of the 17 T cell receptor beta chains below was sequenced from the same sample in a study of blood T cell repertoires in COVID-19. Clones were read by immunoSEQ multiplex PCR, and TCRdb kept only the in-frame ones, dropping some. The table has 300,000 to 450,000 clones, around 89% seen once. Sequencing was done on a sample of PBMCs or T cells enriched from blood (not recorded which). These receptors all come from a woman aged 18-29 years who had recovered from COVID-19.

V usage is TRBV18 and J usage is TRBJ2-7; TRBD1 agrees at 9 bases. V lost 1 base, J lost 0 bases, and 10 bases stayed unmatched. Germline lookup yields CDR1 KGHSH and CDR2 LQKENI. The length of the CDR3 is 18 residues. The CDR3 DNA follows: TGTGCCAGCTCACCACTTTTACCTGGGACAGGGAGCTCCTACGAGCAGTACTTC. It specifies CASSPLLPGTGSSYEQYF.

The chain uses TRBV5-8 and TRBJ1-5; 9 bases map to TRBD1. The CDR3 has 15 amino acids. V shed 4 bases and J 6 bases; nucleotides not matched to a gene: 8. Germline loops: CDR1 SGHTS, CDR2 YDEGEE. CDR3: CASSQSGTGSQPQHF. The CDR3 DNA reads TGTGCCAGCAGCCAATCCGGGACAGGGTCTCAGCCCCAGCATTTT.

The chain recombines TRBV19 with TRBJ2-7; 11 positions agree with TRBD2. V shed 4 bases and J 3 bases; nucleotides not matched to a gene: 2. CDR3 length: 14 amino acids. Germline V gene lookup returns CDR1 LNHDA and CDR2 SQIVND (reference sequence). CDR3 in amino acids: CASSTGTSGYEQYF. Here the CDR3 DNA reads TGTGCCAGTAGTACCGGGACTAGCGGCTACGAGCAGTACTTC.

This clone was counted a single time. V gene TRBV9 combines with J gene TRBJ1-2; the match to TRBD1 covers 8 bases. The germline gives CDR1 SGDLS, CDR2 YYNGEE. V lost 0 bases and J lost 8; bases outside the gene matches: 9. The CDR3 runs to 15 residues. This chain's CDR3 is CASSVGTGSNGGYTF. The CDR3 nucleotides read TGTGCCAGCAGCGTAGGGACAGGGTCAAACGGGGGCTACACCTTC.

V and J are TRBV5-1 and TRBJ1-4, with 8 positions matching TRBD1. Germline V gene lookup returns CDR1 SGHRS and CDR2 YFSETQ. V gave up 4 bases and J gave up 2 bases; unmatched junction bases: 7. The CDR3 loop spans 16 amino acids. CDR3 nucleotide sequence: TGCGCCAGCAGCCTACAGGGACAGGAGACTAATGAAAAACTGTTTTTT. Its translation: CASSLQGQETNEKLFF. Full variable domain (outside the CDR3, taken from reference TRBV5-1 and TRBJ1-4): KAGVTQTPRYLIKTRGQQVTLSCSPISGHRSVSWYQQTPGQGLQFLFEYFSETQRNKGNFPGRFSGRQFSNSRSEMNVSTLELGDSALYLCASSLQGQETNEKLFFGSGTQLSVL.

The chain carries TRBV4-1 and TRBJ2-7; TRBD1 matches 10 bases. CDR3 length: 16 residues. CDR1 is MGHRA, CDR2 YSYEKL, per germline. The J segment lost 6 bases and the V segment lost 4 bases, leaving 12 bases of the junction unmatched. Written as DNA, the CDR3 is TGCGCCAGCAGCCCCCTAGGGGACAGGGGTTTTGTCGAGCAGTACTTC. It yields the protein CASSPLGDRGFVEQYF.

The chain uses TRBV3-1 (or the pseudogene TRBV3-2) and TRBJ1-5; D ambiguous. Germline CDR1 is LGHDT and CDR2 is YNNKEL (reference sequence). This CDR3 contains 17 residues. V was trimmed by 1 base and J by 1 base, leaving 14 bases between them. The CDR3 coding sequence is TGTGCCAGCAGCCAAGCTTTATCGGGTTCGAGCAATCAGCCCCAGCATTTT. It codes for CASSQALSGSSNQPQHF.

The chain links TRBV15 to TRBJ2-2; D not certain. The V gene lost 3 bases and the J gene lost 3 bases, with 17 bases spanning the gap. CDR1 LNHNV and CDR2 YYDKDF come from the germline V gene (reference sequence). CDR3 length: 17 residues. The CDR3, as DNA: TGTGCCACCAGCAGGGCCCCCATCGCGGATTACACCGGGGAGCTGTTTTTT. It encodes CATSRAPIADYTGELFF. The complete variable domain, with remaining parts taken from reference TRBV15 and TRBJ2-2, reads DAMVIQNPRYQVTQFGKPVTLSCSQTLNHNVMYWYQQKSSQAPKLLFHYYDKDFNNEADTPDNFQSRRPNTSFCFLDIRSPGLGDTAMYLCATSRAPIADYTGELFFGEGSRLTVL.

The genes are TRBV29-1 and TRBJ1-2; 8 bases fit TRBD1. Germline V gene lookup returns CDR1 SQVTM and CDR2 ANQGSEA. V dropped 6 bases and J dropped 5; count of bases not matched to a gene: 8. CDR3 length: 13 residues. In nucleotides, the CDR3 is TGCAGCGTGGGCGGACAGGGCCTATATGGCTACACCTTC. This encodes CSVGGQGLYGYTF.

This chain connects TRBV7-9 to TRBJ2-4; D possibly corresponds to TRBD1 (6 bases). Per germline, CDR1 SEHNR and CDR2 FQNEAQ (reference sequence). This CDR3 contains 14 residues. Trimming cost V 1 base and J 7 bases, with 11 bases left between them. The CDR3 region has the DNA TGTGCCAGCAGCTTAGAGGGGGTCGGGAACATTCAGTACTTC. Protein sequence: CASSLEGVGNIQYF.

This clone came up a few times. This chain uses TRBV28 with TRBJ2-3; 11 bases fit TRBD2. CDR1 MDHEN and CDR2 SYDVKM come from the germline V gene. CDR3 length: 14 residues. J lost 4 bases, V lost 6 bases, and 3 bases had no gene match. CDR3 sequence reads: CASRLAGEADTQYF. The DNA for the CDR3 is TGTGCCAGCAGACTAGCGGGGGAGGCAGATACGCAGTATTTT.

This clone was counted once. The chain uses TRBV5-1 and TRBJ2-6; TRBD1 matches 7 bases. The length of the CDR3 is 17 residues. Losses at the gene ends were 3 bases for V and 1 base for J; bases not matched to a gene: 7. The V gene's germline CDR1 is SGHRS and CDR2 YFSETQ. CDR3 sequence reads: CASSWDSASSGANVLTF. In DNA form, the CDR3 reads TGCGCCAGCAGCTGGGACAGCGCCTCTTCTGGGGCCAACGTCCTGACTTTC.

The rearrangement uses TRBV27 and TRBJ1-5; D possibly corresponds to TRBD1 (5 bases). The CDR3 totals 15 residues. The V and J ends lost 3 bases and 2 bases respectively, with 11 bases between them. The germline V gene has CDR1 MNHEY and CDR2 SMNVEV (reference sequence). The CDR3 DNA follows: TGTGCCAGCAGTTTGTCAGGGATGGGCAATCAGCCCCAGCATTTT. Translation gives CASSLSGMGNQPQHF.

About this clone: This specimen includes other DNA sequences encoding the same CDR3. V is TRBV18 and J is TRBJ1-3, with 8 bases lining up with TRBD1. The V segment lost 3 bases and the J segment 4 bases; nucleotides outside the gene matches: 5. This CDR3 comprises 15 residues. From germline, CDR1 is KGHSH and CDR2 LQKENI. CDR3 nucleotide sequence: TGTGCCAGCTCACCTGGACAGGGCTTAGGAAACACCATATATTTT. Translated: CASSPGQGLGNTIYF.

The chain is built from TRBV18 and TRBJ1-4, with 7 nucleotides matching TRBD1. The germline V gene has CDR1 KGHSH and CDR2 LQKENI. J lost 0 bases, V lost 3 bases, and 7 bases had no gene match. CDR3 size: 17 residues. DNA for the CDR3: TGTGCCAGCTCACCCGGGGACAGCATTGCAACTAATGAAAAACTGTTTTTT. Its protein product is CASSPGDSIATNEKLFF.

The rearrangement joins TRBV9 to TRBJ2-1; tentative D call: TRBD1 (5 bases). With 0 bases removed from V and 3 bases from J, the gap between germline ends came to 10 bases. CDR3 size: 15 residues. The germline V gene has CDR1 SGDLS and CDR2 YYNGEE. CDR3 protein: CASSVAQGFYNEQFF. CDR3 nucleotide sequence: TGTGCCAGCAGCGTAGCCCAGGGTTTCTACAATGAGCAGTTCTTC.

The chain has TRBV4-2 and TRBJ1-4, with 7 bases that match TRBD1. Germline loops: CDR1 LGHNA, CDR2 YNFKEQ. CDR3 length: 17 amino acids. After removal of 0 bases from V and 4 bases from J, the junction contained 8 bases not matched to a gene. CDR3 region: CASSQDGGQINNEKLFF. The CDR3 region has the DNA TGTGCCAGCAGCCAAGACGGGGGACAGATAAATAATGAAAAACTGTTTTTT.